This T cell receptor beta chain is from a study of tissue T cells after allogeneic stem cell transplantation. The overall study: Enrolled prospectively were adult allogeneic hematopoietic cell transplant recipients whose graft-versus-host disease was steroid-refractory. Graft-versus-host disease patients received grafts, four unmodified and three CD34-selected to deplete T cells.

This CDR3 region has 14 residues. The V gene's germline CDR1 is SGDLS and CDR2 YYNGEE. Deletions cut 7 bases from V and 6 bases from J, with 20 bases between. Study-level points and caveats: Within patients, tissue anatomy strongly shaped TCR repertoire composition. Few T cell clones were shared across patients, but motif clusters showed tissue-specific shared signatures.

This clone was found once. The antigen remains unidentified. Produced via immunoSEQ multiplex PCR; TCRdb's table is partial and in-frame only. The repertoire includes 26,000 or so clones, more than 80% of them detected once, and roughly 2% sits in the top ten. This sequence joins TRBV9 and TRBJ2-7, with D possibly matching TRBD1 (6 bases). Source: blood, taken before transplantation. The sequence came from a male donor older than 55 who later had graft-versus-host disease after an allogeneic stem cell transplant. The chain's CDR3 is CASERGQGQFEQYF. CDR3 sequence (DNA): TGTGCCAGCGAGAGGGGTCAGGGGCAGTTCGAGCAGTACTTC.